The 21 T cell receptor beta chains reported below all come from one sample, sequenced in a study of T-cell memory formation after mild COVID-19. TCRdb redid the calling of the 5' RACE reads with MiXCR, one entry per CDR3 protein. The sample lists a few hundred thousand distinct CDR3 sequences, approximately 18% occurring once. What was sequenced was PBMCs or a T cell subset sorted from them (not recorded which). The receptors originated from a man younger than 35 who had mild COVID-19 (a few samples of this study predate the infection). Cell type and time point are not known.

In this sample, this clonotype turned up a few times. The chain employs TRBV6-5 and TRBJ1-1; no firm D call. This CDR3 is 10 amino acids long. From germline, CDR1 is MNHEY and CDR2 SVGAGI. The V end lost 2 bases, the J end lost 5 bases, and 0 bases lay between the germline ends. The CDR3 DNA is TGTGCCAGCAGTTACACTGAAGCTTTCTTT. Its protein product is CASSYTEAFF.

This clonotype was observed a few times. The chain is built from TRBV6-5 and TRBJ2-5; D is perhaps TRBD1 (6 bases). Germline values: CDR1 MNHEY, CDR2 SVGAGI. Trimming removed 6 bases at V and 4 bases at J, with 12 bases between. CDR3 length: 13 residues. DNA for the CDR3: TGTGCCAGCAGGCGAACAGGGAGAGAGACCCAGTACTTC. Translation: CASRRTGRETQYF.

The J gene is TRBJ2-2, the V gene TRBV20-1; 7 bases line up with TRBD2. This CDR3 is built from 14 residues. Germline CDR1 is DFQATT and CDR2 is SNEGSKA (reference sequence). V lost 1 base to trimming and J lost 5 bases; unmatched junction nucleotides: 4. This CDR3 reads CSARAGGRTGELFF. CDR3 nucleotide sequence: TGCAGTGCTAGAGCGGGGGGTCGGACCGGGGAGCTGTTTTTT.

This chain joins TRBV20-1 and TRBJ1-1; D not certain. Germline CDR1 and CDR2: DFQATT and SNEGSKA (reference sequence). The CDR3 runs to 12 residues. The V end lost 0 bases, the J end lost 3 bases, and 5 bases lay between the germline ends. In DNA, the CDR3 is TGCAGTGCTAGAGAAGGCCACACTGAAGCTTTCTTT. This translates into CSAREGHTEAFF.

The chain has TRBV18 and TRBJ2-7, with D possibly TRBD1 on 6 matching bases. The CDR3 length is 13 residues. V was cut by 0 bases and J by 3 bases, with 6 bases left in between. CDR1 and CDR2 (germline): KGHSH, LQKENI. The CDR3 sequence: CASSPPDSYEQYF. In DNA form, the CDR3 reads TGTGCCAGCTCACCACCGGACAGCTACGAGCAGTACTTC.

The chain has TRBV18 and TRBJ1-5, with D possibly TRBD1 on 6 matching bases. This CDR3 region has 15 residues. Per germline, CDR1 KGHSH and CDR2 LQKENI. V was cut by 3 bases and J by 5 bases, with 14 bases left in between. CDR3 in DNA: TGTGCCAGCTCACCTCCAGGGGCGGTTGATCAGCCCCAGCATTTT. This sequence encodes CASSPPGAVDQPQHF.

The sample holds a few counts of this clonotype. The CDR3 sequence is CASSTSGPSNQPQHF. The CDR3 DNA follows: TGTGCCAGCTCAACATCCGGGCCTAGCAATCAGCCCCAGCATTTT. The chain joins TRBV18 to TRBJ1-5; the D is unclear. In germline, CDR1 is KGHSH, CDR2 LQKENI. The CDR3 sequence is 15 residues long. Trimming pared 5 bases from V and 0 bases from J, leaving 11 bases between. The full variable domain, completed using reference TRBV18 and TRBJ1-5, is NAGVMQNPRHLVRRRGQEARLRCSPMKGHSHVYWYRQLPEEGLKFMVYLQKENIIDESGMPKERFSAEFPKEGPSILRIQQVVRGDSAAYFCASSTSGPSNQPQHFGDGTRLSIL.

This clonotype appeared many times. The chain has TRBV5-1 and TRBJ2-1; TRBD1 agrees at 7 bases. Per the germline V gene, CDR1 is SGHRS and CDR2 is YFSETQ. V gave up 4 bases and J gave up 0 bases; unmatched junction bases: 4. This CDR3 has 15 residues. For the CDR3, the DNA is TGCGCCAGCAGCCGGGGACAGAGCTCCTACAATGAGCAGTTCTTC. Its protein is CASSRGQSSYNEQFF.

V gene TRBV7-8 combines with J gene TRBJ2-5, with 8 bases fitting TRBD2. The germline V gene encodes CDR1 SGHVS and CDR2 FQNEAQ. The CDR3 extends over 16 amino acids. With V trimmed by 7 bases and J by 2 bases, 12 bases remained unmatched. CDR3 bases: TGTGCCAGCACCCCCTTCGGGGGGGGACTTCAAGAGACCCAGTACTTC. It encodes CASTPFGGGLQETQYF.

This clonotype occurred a few times. The chain combines TRBV21-1 with TRBJ2-2; the table's D call, TRBD1, was not checked against the DNA. TRBV21-1 is tagged as a pseudogene. CDR3 length: 18 amino acids. The CDR3 DNA reads as TGTGCCAGCAGCCAGATTCTCTTTTGTAGGGGTGGCACCGGGGAGCTGTTTTTT. Protein: CASSQILFCRGGTGELFF.

This clonotype has just a few counts. The chain carries TRBV9 and TRBJ2-3; D not certain. This CDR3 spans 17 amino acids. Germline-derived CDR1 and CDR2 are SGDLS and YYNGEE. V lost 3 bases to trimming and J lost 3 bases, with 20 bases between them. The CDR3 spells CASSDETGPPWTDTQYF. CDR3 sequence (DNA): TGTGCCAGCAGCGACGAAACCGGACCGCCCTGGACAGATACGCAGTATTTT.

The chain joins TRBV28 to TRBJ2-5; D not resolved. The CDR3 totals 12 residues. CDR1 and CDR2 from the germline V gene are MDHEN and SYDVKM. Trimming removed 2 bases at V and 4 bases at J, with 5 bases between. The CDR3: CASSLNRETQYF. CDR3 DNA: TGTGCCAGCAGTTTAAACCGAGAGACCCAGTACTTC.

This chain uses TRBV12-3 or TRBV12-4 with TRBJ2-3, with D possibly matching TRBD2 (6 bases). V lost 3 bases and J lost 2, with 12 bases in between. This CDR3 region has 15 residues. This CDR3 reads CASSFSGEPTDTQYF. The CDR3 bases are TGTGCCAGCAGTTTTTCGGGGGAACCCACAGATACGCAGTATTTT.

This clonotype has more than one count but fewer than ten. V gene TRBV25-1 combines with J gene TRBJ2-3; tentatively, D is TRBD1 or TRBD2 (6 bases each). In germline, CDR1 is MGHDK, CDR2 SYGVNS. The CDR3 is 18 amino acids. Trimming left V 1 base short and J 2 bases short, with 19 bases between. The CDR3 protein is CASSEWAGGYDYTDTQYF. DNA for the CDR3: TGTGCCAGCAGTGAATGGGCCGGGGGCTATGACTACACAGATACGCAGTATTTT.

The genes are TRBV5-1 and TRBJ1-3; D might be TRBD1 (5 bases). The CDR3 totals 13 residues. The germline CDR1 and CDR2 sequences are SGHRS and YFSETQ. V gave up 5 bases and J gave up 0 bases, with 6 bases separating them. In DNA form, the CDR3 reads TGCGCCAGCAGAGGGACCTCTGGAAACACCATATATTTT. Amino acid sequence: CASRGTSGNTIYF.

This clonotype was seen a few times. This chain connects TRBV2 to TRBJ2-3; tentatively, D is TRBD2 (6 bases). Trimming stripped 8 bases from V and 4 bases from J, with 13 bases between. Germline values: CDR1 SNHLY, CDR2 FYNNEI. The CDR3 contains 13 residues. Here the CDR3 reads CASRFWDSDTQYF. The CDR3 coding sequence is TGTGCCAGCCGGTTCTGGGACTCAGATACGCAGTATTTT.

The gene calls are TRBV5-1 and TRBJ2-2, with a possible D match to TRBD2 (7 bases). V was pared by 0 bases and J by 7 bases, with 13 bases between. Looked up from germline, CDR1 is SGHRS and CDR2 is YFSETQ. The CDR3 consists of 15 residues. In nucleotides, the CDR3 is TGCGCCAGCAGCTTGGTGTCGGGGGGCAACGGGGAGCTGTTTTTT. Encoded protein: CASSLVSGGNGELFF.

The chain links TRBV4-1 to TRBJ2-1; TRBD2 matches at 8 bases. Germline V gives CDR1 MGHRA, CDR2 YSYEKL. The CDR3 contains 16 residues. With 0 bases clipped from V and 4 bases from J, the junction kept 5 bases outside the gene matches. The CDR3 reads CASSQEAAGGYNEQFF. The DNA for the CDR3 is TGCGCCAGCAGCCAAGAAGCGGCGGGGGGATACAATGAGCAGTTCTTC.

The chain couples TRBV12-3 or TRBV12-4 to TRBJ1-2; 9 nucleotides agree with TRBD1. Trimming cost V 5 bases and J 5 bases; bases outside gene matches: 9. The CDR3 covers 15 residues. CDR3 nucleotide sequence: TGTGCCAGCAGTATGGGACAGGGATCACGATATGGCTACACCTTC. Translation gives CASSMGQGSRYGYTF.

The CDR3 region is CASSSQDTSEAFF. The DNA of the CDR3 is TGTGCCAGCAGCTCCCAGGACACCAGTGAAGCTTTCTTT. The chain uses TRBV7-2 and TRBJ1-1; D may be TRBD1 (5 bases). This CDR3 has 13 residues. V was pared by 4 bases and J by 7 bases, with 13 bases between. Germline CDR1 reads SGHTA; CDR2 reads FQGNSA. The whole variable domain, remainder taken from reference TRBV7-2 and TRBJ1-1, is GAGVSQSPSNKVTEKGKDVELRCDPISGHTALYWYRQSLGQGLEFLIYFQGNSAPDKSGLPSDRFSAERTGGSVSTLTIQRTQQEDSAVYLCASSSQDTSEAFFGQGTRLTVV.

The chain employs TRBV7-2 and TRBJ1-1; D is ambiguous. The CDR3 is 15 amino acids. The V end was cut by 0 bases, the J end by 6 bases, with 14 bases between. Germline V gives CDR1 SGHTA, CDR2 FQGNSA. CDR3 DNA: TGTGCCAGCAGCTTAGCTGCCGGCTCCGGGTCTGAAGCTTTCTTT. Protein sequence: CASSLAAGSGSEAFF.